These T cell receptor beta chains were read from a single sample in a study of breast tumors, draining lymph nodes, adjacent tissues. TCRdb analysed the multiplex PCR reads with MiXCR anew, one entry per CDR3 protein. The table lists approximately 130,000 distinct CDR3 sequences, 21% of them singletons. Material for sequencing was axillary lymph node tissue. The receptors here all came from a female donor with breast cancer. Some clones in this sample may be carry-over from other donors' samples. The conserved cysteine and the conserved F or W are not part of the CDR3 here. Fields, in order: J gene, V gene, D gene, CDR3 protein. A D gene is named only where the DNA matches it firmly.

J gene: TRBJ1-2
V gene: TRBV5-1
D gene: NA
CDR3 protein: ASSSAGDYGYT

J gene: TRBJ2-1
V gene: TRBV18
D gene: NA
CDR3 protein: ASSPGRNLYNEQF

J gene: TRBJ2-7
V gene: TRBV5-5
D gene: TRBD2
CDR3 protein: ASSRGLAGGPGEQY

J gene: TRBJ1-6
V gene: TRBV5-4
D gene: NA
CDR3 protein: ASSLGGGNYSPLH

J gene: TRBJ2-5
V gene: TRBV10-1
D gene: NA
CDR3 protein: ASSDRGGGQETQY

J gene: TRBJ2-2
V gene: TRBV10-3
D gene: TRBD1
CDR3 protein: AISGSTGGYTGELF

J gene: TRBJ2-1
V gene: TRBV6-5
D gene: TRBD1
CDR3 protein: ASATSQGGEQF

J gene: TRBJ1-2
V gene: TRBV7-2
D gene: NA
CDR3 protein: ASSLGSEGYYGYT

J gene: TRBJ2-3
V gene: TRBV29-1
D gene: TRBD2
CDR3 protein: SVLRRELTDTQY

J gene: TRBJ2-3
V gene: TRBV12-3/TRBV12-4
D gene: NA
CDR3 protein: ASSFWTVSSTDTQY

J gene: TRBJ2-7
V gene: TRBV6-5
D gene: NA
CDR3 protein: ASRYRDSGTYEQY

J gene: TRBJ2-7
V gene: TRBV11-1
D gene: NA
CDR3 protein: ASSFTDYEQY

J gene: TRBJ2-7
V gene: TRBV7-9
D gene: NA
CDR3 protein: ASSLAGEQY

J gene: TRBJ1-3
V gene: TRBV7-9
D gene: NA
CDR3 protein: ASRNPQEPSSGNTIY

J gene: TRBJ1-6
V gene: TRBV28
D gene: NA
CDR3 protein: ASSSGGFGGNSPLH

J gene: TRBJ2-5
V gene: TRBV28
D gene: TRBD2
CDR3 protein: ASSPSGTSGKTQY

J gene: TRBJ2-5
V gene: TRBV3-1
D gene: NA
CDR3 protein: ASSQRGGQGSQTQY

J gene: TRBJ1-2
V gene: TRBV20-1
D gene: NA
CDR3 protein: SAYQGNYGYT

J gene: TRBJ2-1
V gene: TRBV19
D gene: NA
CDR3 protein: ASSIAGPLVDNEQF

J gene: TRBJ2-3
V gene: TRBV20-1
D gene: TRBD2
CDR3 protein: SASPAAGEDTQY

J gene: TRBJ1-2
V gene: TRBV5-6
D gene: NA
CDR3 protein: ASSPVGRVNYGYT

J gene: TRBJ2-1
V gene: TRBV18
D gene: NA
CDR3 protein: ASSPLDSNEQF

J gene: TRBJ2-7
V gene: TRBV7-8
D gene: NA
CDR3 protein: ASSPQPGGGLYEQY

J gene: TRBJ2-7
V gene: TRBV7-9
D gene: NA
CDR3 protein: ASEGESYEQY

J gene: TRBJ2-1
V gene: TRBV28
D gene: NA
CDR3 protein: ASSLDSSYNEQF

J gene: TRBJ1-2
V gene: TRBV29-1
D gene: NA
CDR3 protein: SVVGQGLYGYT

J gene: TRBJ1-4
V gene: TRBV15
D gene: NA
CDR3 protein: ATSRDQREKLF

J gene: TRBJ2-7
V gene: TRBV2
D gene: NA
CDR3 protein: ATGPEQY

J gene: TRBJ1-5
V gene: TRBV20-1
D gene: TRBD1
CDR3 protein: SATQGAVSNQPQH

J gene: TRBJ1-5
V gene: TRBV5-1
D gene: NA
CDR3 protein: ASSLGGRQPQH

J gene: TRBJ1-6
V gene: TRBV5-1
D gene: NA
CDR3 protein: ASSPSQGRLYNSPLH

J gene: TRBJ2-1
V gene: TRBV7-8
D gene: TRBD2
CDR3 protein: ASSLAPTPREVGQF

J gene: TRBJ2-7
V gene: TRBV29-1
D gene: NA
CDR3 protein: SADLGGTDEQN

J gene: TRBJ2-5
V gene: TRBV6-5
D gene: NA
CDR3 protein: ASSYSPGAETQY

J gene: TRBJ1-2
V gene: TRBV6-5
D gene: NA
CDR3 protein: ATNSFYGYT

J gene: TRBJ2-1
V gene: TRBV2
D gene: NA
CDR3 protein: ATPPLGRAYNEQF

J gene: TRBJ2-3
V gene: TRBV6-2/TRBV6-3
D gene: TRBD2
CDR3 protein: ASSTGLATDTQY

J gene: TRBJ2-7
V gene: TRBV6-4
D gene: NA
CDR3 protein: AADTGMAYEQY

J gene: TRBJ2-1
V gene: TRBV4-1
D gene: TRBD2
CDR3 protein: ASSQLGTSGSLNEQF

J gene: TRBJ2-1
V gene: TRBV18
D gene: NA
CDR3 protein: ASSLSGPIDEQF

J gene: TRBJ2-7
V gene: TRBV2
D gene: NA
CDR3 protein: ASSEAGTLYYEQY

J gene: TRBJ2-1
V gene: TRBV2
D gene: TRBD2
CDR3 protein: ASNSLAGGNEQF

J gene: TRBJ2-1
V gene: TRBV12-3/TRBV12-4
D gene: TRBD2
CDR3 protein: ASTASGSNSYNEQF

J gene: TRBJ2-7
V gene: TRBV6-6
D gene: TRBD1
CDR3 protein: ASSQEQGLSYEQY

J gene: TRBJ1-2
V gene: TRBV5-1
D gene: NA
CDR3 protein: ASSAGEAIYGYT

J gene: TRBJ2-1
V gene: TRBV6-5
D gene: NA
CDR3 protein: ASSLQFGGYNEQF